A selection of T cell receptor beta chains follows, all from one sample in a study of CD4 T cells in relation to SARS-CoV-2 and coronaviruses. Repertoires were generated with immunoSEQ multiplex PCR, while TCRdb's copy carries only in-frame clones and drops some. The sample holds more than 15,000 clones, 60% to 80% seen once. These receptors are not linked to any known antigen. Sequenced: CD4+ T cells from PBMCs, cultured in vitro. These TCRs come from a human donor in good health. CDR3s leave out the opening cysteine and the closing phenylalanine or tryptophan. A D gene is named only where the DNA matches it firmly. The listing skips clone size in some rows; elsewhere it reads once, few, many or a size class.

d_gene	v_gene	len	abundance	j_gene	CDR3aa
TRBD2	TRBV7-3	15	few	TRBJ2-1	ASSSLPGLAGVNEQF
TRBD2	TRBV5-4	13	.	TRBJ2-1	ASSLGLASNNEQF
TRBD1	TRBV7-9	13	.	TRBJ1-1	ASSSRDREDTEAF
TRBD2	TRBV9	13	few	TRBJ2-1	ASSARGSGISEQF
TRBD2	TRBV24-1	13	.	TRBJ2-1	ATSGLAGGPIEQF
TRBD1	TRBV7-8	11	.	TRBJ1-1	ASRGQPNTEAF
TRBD2	TRBV4-2	17	few	TRBJ2-2	ASSQDLFLAGIGTGELF
.	TRBV6-1	15	.	TRBJ2-7	ASSESGQIIRVDEQY
.	TRBV6-5	12	.	TRBJ2-2	ASTEGHLTGELF
TRBD1	TRBV2	12	.	TRBJ1-1	ASRPTGQAYEAF
.	TRBV24-1	12	.	TRBJ1-4	ATSDPPPAEKLF
.	TRBV7-8	11	.	TRBJ1-5	ASSLAGRRPQH
.	TRBV23-1	17	.	TRBJ2-1	ASITPFTEGGQRANEQF
TRBD1	TRBV3-1/TRBV3-2	11	few	TRBJ2-7	ASGRQGANEQY
.	TRBV9	12	once	TRBJ2-1	ASSTWSVGNEQF
.	TRBV5-1	12	.	TRBJ1-1	ASSPQGVGTEAF
.	TRBV6-6	9	.	TRBJ2-7	ASVGQYEQY
.	TRBV12-5	11	.	TRBJ2-6	ASGLAPVGDLT
.	TRBV5-1	13	.	TRBJ1-5	ASSLDASPSQPQH
TRBD2	TRBV7-2	16	once	TRBJ2-3	ASSLESPGLAGADTQY
.	TRBV10-1	13	.	TRBJ2-5	ASSESLETQETQY
TRBD2	TRBV2	15	.	TRBJ2-1	ASRPGLAGGPGNEQF
TRBD2	TRBV4-1	16	.	TRBJ2-7	ASSPWGRLAGDSYEQY
.	TRBV6-1	14	.	TRBJ2-1	ASSEEERARYNEQF
.	TRBV6-5	12	.	TRBJ1-2	ASSYSTQPHGYT
.	TRBV5-5	13	.	TRBJ2-7	ASSLDRVSSYEQY
.	TRBV11-3	13	once	TRBJ2-5	ASSKDPSRAETQY
.	TRBV19	12	.	TRBJ2-7	ASSFRDKPYEQY
TRBD2	TRBV15	14	once	TRBJ2-3	ATSRTGTSASDTQY
TRBD1	TRBV25-1	13	.	TRBJ2-2	ASSGRDRDRGELF